This TCR beta chain is drawn from a study of T cells in Graves' hyperthyroidism and ophthalmopathy (dated by TCRdb to the late 2010s). In the study overall: Peripheral blood samples were taken at the time of initial diagnosis, prior to any treatment. TCR V-J signatures able to tell the groups apart were searched for in a discovery cohort of around 95 patients, of whom over 40 had Graves' ophthalmopathy and 55 to 60 had stable Graves' hyperthyroidism. Whether ophthalmopathy could be predicted prospectively was tested in an independent validation cohort made up of approximately 19 hyperthyroidism patients plus 17 patients who later progressed to ophthalmopathy. For training and testing, the 95 to 100 patients in the discovery cohort were randomly divided in a 7:3 ratio. In about 6 Graves' hyperthyroidism patients, the study also compared T-cell repertoires from thyroid tissue with T-cell repertoires from blood. After sampling, hyperthyroidism patients received methimazole starting at 30 mg daily, and ophthalmopathy patients received high-dose intravenous methylprednisolone. The paper reports TCR Vbeta CDR3 sequencing of over 120 peripheral blood samples: around 45 ophthalmopathy, fewer than 80 hyperthyroidism and 17 progressor patients.

There are 16 amino acids in the CDR3, from cysteine to phenylalanine inclusive. Here the CDR3 DNA is all that survives: 48 bases in frame from base 1. CDR1 MDHEN and CDR2 SYDVKM were looked up in the germline V gene. The junction shows trimming of 2 bases on V and 8 bases on J, and the gene matches do not reach 8 bases of it. Broader findings and caveats from the paper: In validation, the model predicted progression to ophthalmopathy a median of approximately 6.6 months before onset, with roughly 71% sensitivity and around 76% specificity. Sample size was not statistically predetermined, and investigators were not blinded to group allocation. Most expanded thyroid clonotypes (frequency above 0.001) were also found in blood, which suggests that blood repertoires may mirror thyroid immune responses. In cross-validation, a model built on a 13 V-J signature told ophthalmopathy apart from stable hyperthyroidism with less than 90% sensitivity and about 81% specificity, and in testing the same model reached 80%/75%.

TCR beta CDR3 regions were amplified from RNA transcripts. The first round of RT-PCR for the TCR CDR3 was performed with the HTBI primer set and the Qiagen OneStep RT-PCR kit. Libraries were constructed in a second round of multiplex PCR, after which size selection and purification were carried out. Libraries were sequenced paired-end with 100 bp reads on an Illumina HiSeq2000. Regarding the original processing steps: SOAPnuke was used to process the raw data, throwing out any read that contained adapters or uncalled bases, had a mean Phred below 15, or lacked an exact constant-primer or identifier match. High-quality paired reads were merged with COPE v1.2.5, and unique nucleotide sequences were defined as clonotypes. Clonotypes were aligned to IMGT TRBV, TRBD and TRBJ reference segments using MiTCR v1.1. Only V-J combinations with frequency above 0.0001, covering approximately 99% of repertoires, were analysed. A TCS score was defined as the ratio between F50 (clonal expansion) and ExV (chaos), using BLOSUM62-based TCRdist between CDR3 peptides within each V-J. Welch's t-statistics and random forest reduced roughly 500 V-J features to roughly 13, which were used in a naive Bayes classifier (R e1071). The public reads were reanalyzed by TCRdb: fastp trimming at Q25, MiXCR alignment, in-frame beta chains only. Rows are unified per CDR3 protein, each entry keeping the most common DNA and genes. The V and J calls reflect TCRdb's pipeline rather than the authors' work. The sample table shows about 570,000 distinct CDR3 sequences, and about 14% are seen once. Clones ranked in the top ten supply around 13% of the sample.

This clonotype was recorded at least ten times. There is no known antigen for this receptor. No much larger clone exists at a distance of one base, and base qualities are not known. Stable Graves' hyperthyroidism was defined as no progression to ophthalmopathy during 18 months of follow-up. Hyperthyroidism patients were newly diagnosed, had a disease duration of under 2 months, and were aged 18 to 65 years. Patients with uncontrolled infections, other autoimmune diseases, pregnancy or lactation were excluded. Clinical symptoms, serum thyroxine and TRAb, thyroid ultrasound, and orbital computed tomography formed the basis for the diagnoses. PBMCs were separated from roughly 10 ml of fresh peripheral blood using Ficoll-Paque density gradient centrifugation. Total RNA was extracted with Trizol reagent, and quality was checked on an Agilent 2100 Bioanalyzer.

The source of this sequence is a woman aged 40-49 years with Graves' hyperthyroidism. Sequencing was carried out using blood. Here the chain combines TRBV28 and TRBJ2-4, and TRBD2 matches 11 of the central bases. The bases are TGTGCCAGCAGTTTAACCGGGACTAGCGGTGGCGACATTCAGTACTTC. This codes for CASSLTGTSGGDIQYF.